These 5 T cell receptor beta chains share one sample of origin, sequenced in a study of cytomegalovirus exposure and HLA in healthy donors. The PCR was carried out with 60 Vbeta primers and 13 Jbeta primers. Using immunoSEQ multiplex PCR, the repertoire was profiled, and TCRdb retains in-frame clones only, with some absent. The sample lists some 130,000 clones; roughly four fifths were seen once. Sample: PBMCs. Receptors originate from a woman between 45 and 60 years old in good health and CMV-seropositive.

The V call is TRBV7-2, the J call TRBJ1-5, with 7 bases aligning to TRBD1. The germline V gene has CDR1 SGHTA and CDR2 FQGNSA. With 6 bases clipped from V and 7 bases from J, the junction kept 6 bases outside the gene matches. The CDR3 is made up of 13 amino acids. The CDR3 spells CASSVDRIQPQHF. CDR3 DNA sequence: TGTGCCAGCAGTGTGGACAGGATCCAGCCCCAGCATTTT.

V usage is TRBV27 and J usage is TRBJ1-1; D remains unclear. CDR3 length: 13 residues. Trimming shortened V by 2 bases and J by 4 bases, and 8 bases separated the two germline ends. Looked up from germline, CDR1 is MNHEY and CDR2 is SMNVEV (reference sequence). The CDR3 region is CASSLRGGTEAFF. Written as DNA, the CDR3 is TGTGCCAGCAGTTTACGGGGAGGCACTGAAGCTTTCTTT.

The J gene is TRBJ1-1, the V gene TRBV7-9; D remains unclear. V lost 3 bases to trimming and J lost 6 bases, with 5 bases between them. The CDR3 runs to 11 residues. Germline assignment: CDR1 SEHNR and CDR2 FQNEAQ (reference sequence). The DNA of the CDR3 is TGTGCCAGCAGCTTTGTATCTGAAGCTTTCTTT. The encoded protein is CASSFVSEAFF.

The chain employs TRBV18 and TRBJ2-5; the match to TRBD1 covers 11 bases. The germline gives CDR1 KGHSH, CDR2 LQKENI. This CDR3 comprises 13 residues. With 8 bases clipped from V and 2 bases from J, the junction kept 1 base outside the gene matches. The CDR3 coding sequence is TGTGCCAGCCGGGACAGGGGGCAAGAGACCCAGTACTTC. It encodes CASRDRGQETQYF.

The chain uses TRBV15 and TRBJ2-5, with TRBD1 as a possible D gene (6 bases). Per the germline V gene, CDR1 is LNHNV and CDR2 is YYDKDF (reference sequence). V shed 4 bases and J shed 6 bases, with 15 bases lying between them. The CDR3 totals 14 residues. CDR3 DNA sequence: TGTGCCACCAGCACTCCAGGGGCTGAACAGACCCAGTACTTC. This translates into CATSTPGAEQTQYF.